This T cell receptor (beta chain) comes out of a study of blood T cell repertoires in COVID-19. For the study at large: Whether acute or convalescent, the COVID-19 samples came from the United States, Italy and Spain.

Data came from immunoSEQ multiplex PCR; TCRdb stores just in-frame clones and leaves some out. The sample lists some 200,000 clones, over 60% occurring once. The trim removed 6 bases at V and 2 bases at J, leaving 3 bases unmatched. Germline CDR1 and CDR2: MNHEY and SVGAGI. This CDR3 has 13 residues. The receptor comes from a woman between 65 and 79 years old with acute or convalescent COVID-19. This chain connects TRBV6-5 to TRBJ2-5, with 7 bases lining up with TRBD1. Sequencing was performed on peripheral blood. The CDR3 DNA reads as TGTGCCAGCAGGACAGGGAATCAAGAGACCCAGTACTTC. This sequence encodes CASRTGNQETQYF.